A selection of T cell receptor beta chains follows, all from one sample in a study of shared clonotypes between healthy human individuals. Here immunoSEQ multiplex PCR was the method, and the copy in TCRdb shows in-frame clones only, minus some. The table shows 1.6 million or so clones, with 98% occurring only once. The sample consisted of naive CD4+ T cells sorted from blood. Source of these receptors: a man aged 25-45 years in good health. Both conserved end residues are part of each CDR3. D genes are given only for firm matches. Size is stated for part of the rows, as once, few or many counts, or as a class when the clone is expanded.

J gene	D gene	V gene	clone size	CDR3 DNA	CDR3 protein
TRBJ2-5	TRBD2	TRBV28	.	TGTGCCAGCAGTGTAGCGGGTGGGCTCAAGTACCAAGAGACCCAGTACTTC	CASSVAGGLKYQETQYF
TRBJ2-5	.	TRBV7-3	once	TGTGCCAGCAGCCAAAAAGGGACCAGCCGGAGAGGCGAGACCCAGTACTTC	CASSQKGTSRRGETQYF
TRBJ2-2	TRBD2	TRBV25-1	.	TGTGCCAGCGGGACTAGCGGAGTTAACACCGGGGAGCTGTTTTTT	CASGTSGVNTGELFF
TRBJ1-5	TRBD1	TRBV7-9	.	TGTGCCAGCAGCTTAGGGACAGGCGGGAATCAGCCCCAGCATTTT	CASSLGTGGNQPQHF
TRBJ2-2	.	TRBV7-8	.	TGTGCCAGCAGTCGAAGGAGGACTTTTAACACCGGGGAGCTGTTTTTT	CASSRRRTFNTGELFF
TRBJ2-1	TRBD2	TRBV6-1	.	TGTGCCAGCAGTGGGCCCAGCGGGAGGGCCCATGAGCAGTTCTTC	CASSGPSGRAHEQFF
TRBJ2-7	.	TRBV4-2	.	TGTGCCAGCAGCCAAGTAGGCCTCTACGAGCAGTACTTC	CASSQVGLYEQYF
TRBJ2-7	TRBD1	TRBV5-1	.	TGCGCCAGCAGCTCATCGGGACAGGCCTACGAGCAGTACTTC	CASSSSGQAYEQYF
TRBJ2-7	.	TRBV27	.	TGTGCCAGCAGTGCCACCCCCGGGACCTACGAGCAGTACTTC	CASSATPGTYEQYF
TRBJ2-3	.	TRBV4-1	once	TGCGCCAGCAGCCTCCAGCAGTTTCCAGATACGCAGTATTTT	CASSLQQFPDTQYF
TRBJ1-1	TRBD1	TRBV6-1	.	TGTGCCAGCAGCGGAGGACAGGGCACTGAAGCTTTCTTT	CASSGGQGTEAFF
TRBJ1-2	.	TRBV5-1	.	TGCGCCAGCAGCTACTCCGGGACGCCGAGACACTATGGCTACACCTTC	CASSYSGTPRHYGYTF
TRBJ2-7	TRBD2	TRBV18	.	TGTGCCAGCTCACCCCAAGGGCTAGCGGGAATCTACGAGCAGTACTTC	CASSPQGLAGIYEQYF
TRBJ2-7	TRBD2	TRBV5-6	.	TGTGCCAGCAGCTCTGGACTAGCGGCCTTTTACGAGCAGTACTTC	CASSSGLAAFYEQYF
TRBJ2-7	TRBD2	TRBV28	.	TGTGCCAGCAGTTCCCCCGGGGGGGGGAGGCAGTACTTC	CASSSPGGGRQYF
TRBJ2-7	.	TRBV7-9	.	TGTGCCAGCAGCTCCCAAGGGGGGAGCGAGCAGTACTTC	CASSSQGGSEQYF
TRBJ1-5	.	TRBV6-5	.	TGTGCCAGCAGTCGACAGTATAGCAATCAGCCCCAGCATTTT	CASSRQYSNQPQHF
TRBJ2-1	.	TRBV7-9	.	TGTGCCAGCAGCTTAGTTCTCCTGCCAGGTGCTACGGACAATGAGCAGTTCTTC	CASSLVLLPGATDNEQFF
TRBJ1-2	.	TRBV18	.	TGTGCCAGCTCACCCTTGGACGGGATATATGGCTACACCTTC	CASSPLDGIYGYTF
TRBJ2-1	TRBD2	TRBV28	.	TGTGCCAGCAGTTTTTTGGGACTAGCATGGAATGAGCAGTTCTTC	CASSFLGLAWNEQFF
TRBJ2-3	TRBD1	TRBV18	once	TGTGCCAGCTCAAATCAGCGACAGGGCGCAGATACGCAGTATTTT	CASSNQRQGADTQYF
TRBJ2-7	.	TRBV2	.	TGTGCCAGCAGTATAGGACAGACCTACGAGCAGTACTTC	CASSIGQTYEQYF
TRBJ2-7	.	TRBV28	.	TGTGCCAGCAGCCGCATCGGGACGCCTATATCGGCTCCCCTCGGCCGCGAGCAGTACTTC	CASSRIGTPISAPLGREQYF
TRBJ2-7	TRBD1	TRBV27	.	TGTGCCAGCAGTTTATGGGACAGATCATACGAGCAGTACTTC	CASSLWDRSYEQYF
TRBJ2-7	.	TRBV7-9	.	TGTGCCAGCAGCTTGCGGACAGAATTCTCCTACGAGCAGTACTTC	CASSLRTEFSYEQYF
TRBJ1-5	TRBD1	TRBV7-7	.	TGTGCTAGCAGCGCCACCACAGGGGCCCGTCGGGCCCAGCATTTT	CASSATTGARRAQHF
TRBJ2-2	TRBD2	TRBV6-5	.	TGTGCCAGTAGTTCCATAGCGGGAGCCGCCGGGGAGCTGTTTTTT	CASSSIAGAAGELFF
TRBJ1-2	.	TRBV5-1	once	TGCGCCAGCACCCCAGGGGAAAATTATGGCTACACCTTC	CASTPGENYGYTF
TRBJ2-2	.	TRBV6-1	.	TGTGCCAGCGGTCGAGGGCTCAACACCGGGGAGCTGTTTTTT	CASGRGLNTGELFF
TRBJ1-1	.	TRBV7-9	.	TGTGCCAGCAGCGCTCCGGGGGAAAACACTGAAGCTTTCTTT	CASSAPGENTEAFF
TRBJ2-2	.	TRBV7-6	.	TGTGCCAGCAGCTTATCGGCCGGGGAGCTGTTTTTT	CASSLSAGELFF
TRBJ2-1	TRBD2	TRBV11-2	.	TGTGCCAGCAGCTTAAGGGGACTAGCTTCGAAGGGCTCCTACAATGAGCAGTTCTTC	CASSLRGLASKGSYNEQFF
TRBJ2-7	TRBD2	TRBV5-6	once	TGTGCCAGCAGCGTGCGGACTAGCGGGAGGAACTCCTACGAGCAGTACTTC	CASSVRTSGRNSYEQYF
TRBJ1-5	.	TRBV7-9	.	TGTGCCAGCAGCTCGTACAGTAGCAATCAGCCCCAGCATTTT	CASSSYSSNQPQHF
TRBJ2-1	TRBD2	TRBV14	.	TGTGCCAGCAGCCAACTAGCGGGCAGAGTCAATGAGCAGTTCTTC	CASSQLAGRVNEQFF
TRBJ2-1	TRBD2	TRBV18	.	TGTGCCAGCTCACCACAGACTAGCGGGAGCAATGAGCAGTTCTTC	CASSPQTSGSNEQFF
TRBJ2-7	.	TRBV7-8	.	TGTGCCAGCAGCTTAGCGTTCGGGCCCTACGAGCAGTACTTC	CASSLAFGPYEQYF
TRBJ2-6	.	TRBV29-1	.	TGCAGCGTTGTCGTGTCAAGTGGGGCCAACGTCCTGACTTTC	CSVVVSSGANVLTF
TRBJ2-7	.	TRBV5-1	once	TGCGCCAGCACCTACTTCCCGACAGAGAGCTCCTACGAGCAGTACTTC	CASTYFPTESSYEQYF
TRBJ1-2	.	TRBV7-2	.	TGTGCCAGCAGCTCACAAACGCAAACAGGCCTCTCTGGCTACACCTTC	CASSSQTQTGLSGYTF
TRBJ2-1	TRBD2	TRBV5-1	.	TGCGCCAGCAGCCTAGGACTAGCGGGAGGGCCGAGTGAGCAGTTCTTC	CASSLGLAGGPSEQFF
TRBJ2-7	TRBD2	TRBV14	.	TGTGCCAGCAGCCAAGATCATCGGCTAGCGGGAGAGGATTTCCCCTACGAGCAGTACTTC	CASSQDHRLAGEDFPYEQYF